This T cell receptor beta chain was captured in a study of T cells in Graves' hyperthyroidism and ophthalmopathy (dated by TCRdb to between 2017 and 2020). Study-level background: Peripheral blood samples were taken at the time of initial diagnosis, prior to any treatment. To identify TCR V-J signatures that set the groups apart, the researchers used a discovery cohort of roughly 100 patients, made up of 40 to 45 with Graves' ophthalmopathy and some 56 with stable Graves' hyperthyroidism. Prospective prediction of ophthalmopathy was tested in an independent validation cohort of approximately 19 hyperthyroidism patients and approximately 17 patients who later progressed to ophthalmopathy. For training and testing, the 80 to 100 patients in the discovery cohort were randomly divided in a 7:3 ratio. Thyroid tissue and blood T-cell repertoires from roughly 6 Graves' hyperthyroidism patients were also compared in the study. Once sampling was done, hyperthyroidism patients were given methimazole at a starting dose of 30 mg daily, whereas ophthalmopathy patients were given high-dose intravenous methylprednisolone. According to the paper, TCR Vbeta CDR3 sequencing was carried out on over 130 peripheral blood samples, which came from around 43 ophthalmopathy, 75 or so hyperthyroidism and roughly 17 progressor patients.

V gives up 0 bases and J gives up 4 bases, and the segment between their germline ends measures 6 bases. The cysteine opens and the phenylalanine closes a CDR3 of 13 amino acids. Only CDR3 DNA is held: 39 bases, read in frame from base 1. In the germline V gene, CDR1 corresponds to KGHSH and CDR2 to LQKENI. What the work shows at the level of the full study, not this receptor alone: In validation, the model predicted progression to ophthalmopathy with roughly 66% sensitivity and around 72% specificity, a median of approximately 6.7 months before onset. Ophthalmopathy was separated from stable hyperthyroidism by a 13 V-J signature model, with 85% to 90% sensitivity and 81% to 83% specificity obtained in cross-validation and 80%/75% obtained in testing. Sample size was not statistically predetermined, and blinding of investigators to group allocation was not performed. Blood samples also contained most of the expanded thyroid clonotypes (frequency above 0.001), which suggests that blood repertoires may reflect thyroid immune responses.

TCR beta CDR3 regions were amplified from RNA transcripts. For the first round of RT-PCR on the TCR CDR3, the HTBI primer set was used together with the Qiagen OneStep RT-PCR kit. Libraries were constructed in a second round of multiplex PCR, after which size selection and purification were performed. Sequencing of the libraries was done on an Illumina HiSeq2000 using paired-end 100 bp reads. In the source study's methods: SOAPnuke was used to process the raw data, with reads discarded if the reads contained adapters or uncalled bases, had a mean Phred below 15, or lacked an exact constant-primer or identifier match. High-quality paired reads were merged with COPE v1.2.5, and unique nucleotide sequences were defined as clonotypes. MiTCR v1.1 was used to align the clonotypes against IMGT TRBV, TRBD and TRBJ reference segments. Only V-J combinations with frequency above 0.0001, covering approximately 99% of repertoires, were analysed. The TCS score was defined as the ratio of F50 (clonal expansion) to E x V (chaos), calculated using BLOSUM62-based TCRdist between CDR3 peptides within each V-J. Welch's t-statistics and random forest reduced 500 to 650 V-J features to 13, which were used in a naive Bayes classifier (R e1071). TCRdb reprocessed the public reads (quality trimming at Q25 with fastp, clone calling with MiXCR) and kept in-frame beta chains. CDR3 protein sequences are deduplicated, and each keeps its most common genes and DNA. These V and J calls derive from TCRdb rather than the authors' analysis. The sample profile shows hundreds of thousands of distinct CDR3 sequences; approximately 14% of them were found once. Approximately 7.5% of the sample comes from the top ten.

Stable Graves' hyperthyroidism was defined as the absence of progression to ophthalmopathy over 18 months of follow-up. The hyperthyroidism patients were between 18 and 65 years old and newly diagnosed, with a disease duration of less than 2 months. Exclusion was applied to patients with uncontrolled infections, other autoimmune diseases, pregnancy or lactation. Diagnoses were based on clinical symptoms, serum thyroxine and TRAb, thyroid ultrasound and orbital computed tomography. PBMCs were separated from roughly 10 ml of fresh peripheral blood using Ficoll-Paque density gradient centrifugation. Total RNA was extracted with Trizol reagent, and quality was checked on an Agilent 2100 Bioanalyzer. This clonotype was detected many times. What this receptor recognizes is not known. The input lacks base qualities; no much larger clone sits a single base away.

The chain is encoded by TRBV18 joined to TRBJ2-5, and TRBD1 may be the D gene, going by 5 matching bases. The sequence was obtained from a woman under 30 with Graves' hyperthyroidism. The sequenced sample consisted of blood. The base sequence is TGTGCCAGCTCACCACCTAGGGGAGAGACCCAGTACTTC. This codes for CASSPPRGETQYF.